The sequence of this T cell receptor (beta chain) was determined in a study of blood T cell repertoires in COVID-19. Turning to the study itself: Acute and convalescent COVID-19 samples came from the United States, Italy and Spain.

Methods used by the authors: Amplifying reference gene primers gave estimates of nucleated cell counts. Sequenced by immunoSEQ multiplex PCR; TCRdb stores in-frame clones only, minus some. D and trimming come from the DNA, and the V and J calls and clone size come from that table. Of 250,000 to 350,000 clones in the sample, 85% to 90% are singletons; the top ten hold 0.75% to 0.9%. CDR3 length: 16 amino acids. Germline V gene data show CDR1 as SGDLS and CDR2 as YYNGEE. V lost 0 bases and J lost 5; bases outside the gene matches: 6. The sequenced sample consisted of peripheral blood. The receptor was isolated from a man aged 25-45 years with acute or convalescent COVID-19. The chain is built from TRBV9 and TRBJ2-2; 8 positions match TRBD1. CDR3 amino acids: CASSVGTGYRTGELFF. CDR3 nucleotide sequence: TGTGCCAGCAGCGTAGGGACAGGGTATCGGACCGGGGAGCTGTTTTTT.